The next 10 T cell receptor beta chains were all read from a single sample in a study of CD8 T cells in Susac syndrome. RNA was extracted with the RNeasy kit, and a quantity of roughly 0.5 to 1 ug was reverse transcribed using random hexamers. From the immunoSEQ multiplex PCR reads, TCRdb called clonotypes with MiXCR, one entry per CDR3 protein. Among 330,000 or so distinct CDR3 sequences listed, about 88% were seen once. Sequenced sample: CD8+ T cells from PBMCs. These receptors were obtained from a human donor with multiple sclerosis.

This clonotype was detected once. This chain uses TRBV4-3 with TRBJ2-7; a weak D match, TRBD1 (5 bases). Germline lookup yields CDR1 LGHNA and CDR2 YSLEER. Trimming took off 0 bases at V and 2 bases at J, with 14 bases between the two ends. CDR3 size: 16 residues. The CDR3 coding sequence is TGCGCCAGCAGCCAAGATCGGGCAGGGTACGCCTACGAGCAGTACTTC. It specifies CASSQDRAGYAYEQYF.

This CDR3 is CASSPPGVYLQETQYF. The CDR3 DNA reads TGTGCCAGCTCACCACCGGGGGTATACCTCCAAGAGACCCAGTACTTC. V gene TRBV18 combines with J gene TRBJ2-5; D is perhaps TRBD1 or TRBD2 (5 bases each). CDR1 and CDR2 from the germline V gene are KGHSH and LQKENI. V lost 0 bases to trimming and J lost 1 base, with 12 bases between them. The CDR3 is 16 amino acids.

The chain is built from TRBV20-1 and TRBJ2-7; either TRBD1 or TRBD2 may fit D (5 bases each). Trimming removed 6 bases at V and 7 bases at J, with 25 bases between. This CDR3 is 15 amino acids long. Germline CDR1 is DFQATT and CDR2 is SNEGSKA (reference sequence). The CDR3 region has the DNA TGCAGTGCAAACACGCAAGCGGCCCGAGGGGATGAGCAGTACTTC. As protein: CSANTQAARGDEQYF.

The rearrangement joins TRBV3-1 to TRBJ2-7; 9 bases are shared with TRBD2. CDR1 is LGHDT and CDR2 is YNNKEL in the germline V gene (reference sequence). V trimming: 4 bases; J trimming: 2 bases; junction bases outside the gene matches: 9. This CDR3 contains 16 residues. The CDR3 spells CASSLISGGSPYEQYF. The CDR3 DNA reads TGTGCCAGCAGCCTAATTAGCGGGGGTTCACCCTACGAGCAGTACTTC.

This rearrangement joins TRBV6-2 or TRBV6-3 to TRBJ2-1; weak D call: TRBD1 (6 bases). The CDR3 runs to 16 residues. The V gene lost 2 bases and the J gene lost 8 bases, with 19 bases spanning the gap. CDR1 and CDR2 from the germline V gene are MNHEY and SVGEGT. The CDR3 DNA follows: TGTGCCAGCAGTTACAGCGTGGGCAGGGGAGTCGATGAGCAGTTCTTC. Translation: CASSYSVGRGVDEQFF.

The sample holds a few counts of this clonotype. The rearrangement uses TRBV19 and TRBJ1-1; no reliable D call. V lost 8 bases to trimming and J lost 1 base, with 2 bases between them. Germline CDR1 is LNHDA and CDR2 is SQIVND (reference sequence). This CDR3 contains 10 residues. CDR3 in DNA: TGTGCCAGTGGGAACACTGAAGCTTTCTTT. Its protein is CASGNTEAFF.

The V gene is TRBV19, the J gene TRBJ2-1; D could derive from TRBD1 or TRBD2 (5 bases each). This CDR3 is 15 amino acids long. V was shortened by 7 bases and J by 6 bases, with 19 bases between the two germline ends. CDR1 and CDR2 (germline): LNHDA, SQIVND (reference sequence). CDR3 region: CASTPMGLAGNEQFF. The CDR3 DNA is TGTGCCAGTACCCCGATGGGGCTAGCCGGCAATGAGCAGTTCTTC. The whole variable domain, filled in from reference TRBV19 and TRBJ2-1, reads DGGITQSPKYLFRKEGQNVTLSCEQNLNHDAMYWYRQDPGQGLRLIYYSQIVNDFQKGDIAEGYSVSREKKESFPLTVTSAQKNPTAFYLCASTPMGLAGNEQFFGPGTRLTVL.

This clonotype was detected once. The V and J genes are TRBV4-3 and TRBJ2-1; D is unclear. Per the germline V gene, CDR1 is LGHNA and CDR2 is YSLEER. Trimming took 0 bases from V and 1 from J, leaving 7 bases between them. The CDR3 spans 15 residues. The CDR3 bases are TGCGCCAGCAGCCAAGATATTGCGTCCTACAATGAGCAGTTCTTC. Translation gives CASSQDIASYNEQFF.

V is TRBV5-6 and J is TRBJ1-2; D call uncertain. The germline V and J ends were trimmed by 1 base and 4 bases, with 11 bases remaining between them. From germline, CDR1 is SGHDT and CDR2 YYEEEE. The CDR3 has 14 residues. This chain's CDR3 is CASSLLRRPYGYTF. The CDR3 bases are TGTGCCAGCAGCTTGTTACGCAGGCCCTATGGCTACACCTTC.

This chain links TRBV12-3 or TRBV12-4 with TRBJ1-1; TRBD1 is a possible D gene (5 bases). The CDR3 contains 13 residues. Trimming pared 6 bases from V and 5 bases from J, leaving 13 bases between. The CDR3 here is CASRHTTETEAFF. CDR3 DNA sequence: TGTGCCAGCAGGCACACGACAGAGACTGAAGCTTTCTTT.